The 12 T cell receptor beta chains given below trace back to one sample, sequenced in a study of blood T cell repertoires in COVID-19. This table comes from immunoSEQ multiplex PCR, and its TCRdb copy is limited to in-frame clones, with some not included. The sample yields approximately 430,000 clones, approximately 90% seen once. What was sequenced was peripheral blood. Source of these receptors: a young woman with active or convalescent COVID-19.

In its sample, this clone was seen a few times. The J gene is TRBJ1-5, the V gene TRBV15, with no clear D. Per germline, CDR1 LNHNV and CDR2 YYDKDF (reference sequence). There are 13 residues in the CDR3. V was trimmed by 2 bases and J by 10 bases, leaving 12 bases between them. The CDR3 reads CATSRFGEGPQHF. The CDR3 DNA reads as TGTGCCACCAGCAGATTCGGAGAAGGCCCCCAGCATTTT. Complete variable domain (other parts from reference TRBV15 and TRBJ1-5): DAMVIQNPRYQVTQFGKPVTLSCSQTLNHNVMYWYQQKSSQAPKLLFHYYDKDFNNEADTPDNFQSRRPNTSFCFLDIRSPGLGDTAMYLCATSRFGEGPQHFGDGTRLSIL.

This clone was observed once. CDR3 nucleotides: TGTGCCTGGACGCGTGGTTCCTCTGAGCAGTTCTTC. This sequence encodes CAWTRGSSEQFF. The chain employs TRBV30 and TRBJ2-1, with D uncertain. CDR3 size: 12 residues. Trimming stripped 4 bases from V and 9 bases from J, with 13 bases between. Germline lookup yields CDR1 GTSNPN and CDR2 SVGIG (reference sequence).

This clone was counted only a few times. The chain employs TRBV18 and TRBJ1-4, with 7 positions matching TRBD1. V trimming: 6 bases; J trimming: 1 base; junction bases outside the gene matches: 2. The CDR3 spans 14 residues. Germline V lookup: CDR1 KGHSH, CDR2 LQKENI. The CDR3 sequence: CASSRDRTNEKLFF. The DNA of the CDR3 is TGTGCCAGCTCGCGGGACAGAACTAATGAAAAACTGTTTTTT.

This chain uses TRBV19 with TRBJ2-2, with 8 positions matching TRBD1. The CDR3 consists of 16 residues. Germline V gives CDR1 LNHDA, CDR2 SQIVND (reference sequence). J lost 6 bases, V lost 3 bases, and 9 bases had no gene match. CDR3 nucleotides: TGTGCCAGTAGTATTTTGCAGGGGGCGTTATCCGGGGAGCTGTTTTTT. Protein sequence: CASSILQGALSGELFF.

This clone turned up a few times. The rearrangement uses TRBV5-4 and TRBJ1-3; D unclear. This CDR3 has 15 residues. Germline V CDR1 and CDR2: SGHNT, YYREEE (reference sequence). V lost 4 bases and J lost 3, with 14 bases in between. The CDR3, as DNA: TGTGCCAGCAGCCAAGGCAGGTCATTTGGAAACACCATATATTTT. Its translation is CASSQGRSFGNTIYF. Using reference TRBV5-4 and TRBJ1-3 for the parts outside the CDR3, the full variable domain is ETGVTQSPTHLIKTRGQQVTLRCSSQSGHNTVSWYQQALGQGPQFIFQYYREEENGRGNFPPRFSGLQFPNYSSELNVNALELDDSALYLCASSQGRSFGNTIYFGEGSWLTVV.

The rearrangement uses TRBV6-2 or TRBV6-3 and TRBJ1-1, with D maybe TRBD1 (6 bases). The CDR3 runs to 17 residues. Per the germline V gene, CDR1 is MNHEY and CDR2 is SVGEGT. V was cut by 4 bases and J by 2 bases, with 20 bases left in between. CDR3: CASSSNAIQGLNTEAFF. CDR3 nucleotides: TGTGCCAGCAGTTCGAACGCTATACAGGGCCTCAACACTGAAGCTTTCTTT.

A single count supports this clone. This chain links TRBV7-9 with TRBJ1-2, with D maybe TRBD1 (6 bases). With 4 bases removed from V and 5 bases from J, the gap between germline ends came to 14 bases. Germline-derived CDR1 and CDR2 are SEHNR and FQNEAQ (reference sequence). The CDR3 is made up of 14 amino acids. This chain's CDR3 is CASSYDQGTYGYTF. Here the CDR3 DNA reads TGTGCCAGCAGCTACGACCAGGGGACATATGGCTACACCTTC. The complete variable domain, with remaining parts taken from reference TRBV7-9 and TRBJ1-2, reads DTGVSQNPRHKITKRGQNVTFRCDPISEHNRLYWYRQTLGQGPEFLTYFQNEAQLEKSRLLSDRFSAERPKGSFSTLEIQRTEQGDSAMYLCASSYDQGTYGYTFGSGTRLTVV.

The genes are TRBV7-9 and TRBJ2-1, with 8 nucleotides matching TRBD2. Losses at the gene ends were 5 bases for V and 7 bases for J; bases not matched to a gene: 13. CDR3 length: 16 residues. Germline loops: CDR1 SEHNR, CDR2 FQNEAQ (reference sequence). In DNA, the CDR3 is TGTGCCAGCAGCGAATATTCTAGCGGGCCCTTAAATGAGCAGTTCTTC. It codes for CASSEYSSGPLNEQFF.

The chain employs TRBV15 and TRBJ1-2; 7 bases line up with TRBD1. V gave up 5 bases and J gave up 4 bases; unmatched junction bases: 7. Germline assignment: CDR1 LNHNV and CDR2 YYDKDF (reference sequence). The CDR3 has 14 residues. The CDR3 loop is CATSSQSGGYGYTF. The CDR3 coding sequence is TGTGCCACCAGCTCGCAGTCAGGGGGCTATGGCTACACCTTC.

The chain recombines TRBV5-1 with TRBJ2-7; the D gene is possibly TRBD2 (6 bases). CDR1 SGHRS and CDR2 YFSETQ come from the germline V gene. There are 14 residues in the CDR3. Between the trimmed V and J ends, which lost 4 bases and 0 bases, there was a span of 11 bases. The CDR3: CASSLGGNSYEQYF. CDR3 sequence (DNA): TGCGCCAGCAGCCTCGGGGGAAACTCCTACGAGCAGTACTTC.

The chain couples TRBV7-8 to TRBJ1-1, with D hard to call. V lost 2 bases and J lost 3, with 19 bases in between. CDR1 SGHVS and CDR2 FQNEAQ come from the germline V gene. The CDR3 contains 17 residues. The CDR3 DNA follows: TGTGCCAGCAGCTTACCACACTCGGAGTTTGGTCACACTGAAGCTTTCTTT. Translated: CASSLPHSEFGHTEAFF.

This clone has only a few counts. The chain combines TRBV6-5 with TRBJ1-2; tentative D call: TRBD1 (6 bases). V was trimmed by 5 bases and J by 6 bases, leaving 19 bases between them. Germline V gene sequence: CDR1 MNHEY, CDR2 SVGAGI. The CDR3 consists of 15 residues. The CDR3 DNA reads TGTGCCAGCAGTCCGGGGGGGCAGGGAAGGGATGGCTACACCTTC. The encoded protein is CASSPGGQGRDGYTF.